This TCR beta chain was sequenced in a study of post-analysis software for immune sequencing data. Study-wide results and caveats: Patients used about 5 TRBV segments, including TRBV5-6, TRBV5-1 and TRBV20-1, more often than controls. Analysis by F measure revealed that same-batch samples clustered strongly together.

The authors incorporated unique molecular identifiers into the TCR beta cDNA libraries. TCRdb used MiXCR to reprocess the PCR reads, holding one entry per CDR3 protein. The sample records roughly 730,000 distinct CDR3 sequences, 25% to 30% being singletons. Regarding this clonotype: Its antigen is not identified.

The germline V and J ends were trimmed by 0 bases and 5 bases, with 14 bases remaining between them. CDR3 length: 15 amino acids. Germline V gives CDR1 SGHRS, CDR2 YFSETQ. The receptor comes from a girl between 10 and 17 years old with multiple sclerosis. The chain couples TRBV5-1 to TRBJ1-2; D unresolved. The sample was blood. The CDR3 spells CASSLVGGGSYGYTF. CDR3 bases: TGCGCCAGCAGCTTGGTGGGTGGTGGAAGTTATGGCTACACCTTC. The full variable domain, its missing parts supplied by reference TRBV5-1 and TRBJ1-2, is KAGVTQTPRYLIKTRGQQVTLSCSPISGHRSVSWYQQTPGQGLQFLFEYFSETQRNKGNFPGRFSGRQFSNSRSEMNVSTLELGDSALYLCASSLVGGGSYGYTFGSGTRLTVV.